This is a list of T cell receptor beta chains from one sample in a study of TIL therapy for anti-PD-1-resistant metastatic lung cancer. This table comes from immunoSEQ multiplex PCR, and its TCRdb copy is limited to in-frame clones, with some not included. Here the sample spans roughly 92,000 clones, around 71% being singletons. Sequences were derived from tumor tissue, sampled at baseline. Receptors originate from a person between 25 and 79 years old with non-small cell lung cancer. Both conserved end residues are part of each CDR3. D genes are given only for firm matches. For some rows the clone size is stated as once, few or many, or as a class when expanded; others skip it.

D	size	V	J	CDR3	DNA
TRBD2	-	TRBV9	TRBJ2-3	CASSVTSGRRTDTQYF	TGTGCCAGCAGCGTTACTAGCGGGAGAAGGACAGATACGCAGTATTTT
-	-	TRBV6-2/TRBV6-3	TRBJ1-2	CASSYSGTYGYTF	TGTGCCAGCAGTTACTCAGGAACCTATGGCTACACCTTC
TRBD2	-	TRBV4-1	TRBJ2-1	CASSQDTSGSRYNEQFF	TGCGCCAGCAGCCAAGATACTAGCGGGAGTCGGTACAATGAGCAGTTCTTC
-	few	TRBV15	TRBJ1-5	CATSRGETVVNQPQHF	TGTGCCACCAGCAGAGGTGAAACAGTAGTCAATCAGCCCCAGCATTTT
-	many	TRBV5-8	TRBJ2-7	CASSTGAGSYVEQYF	TGTGCCAGCAGCACTGGCGCAGGATCATACGTCGAGCAGTACTTC
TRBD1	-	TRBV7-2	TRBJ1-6	CASSLDDRDNSPLHF	TGTGCCAGCAGCTTAGATGACAGGGATAATTCACCCCTCCACTTT
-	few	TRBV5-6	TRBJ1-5	CASSFLGRGNQPQHF	TGTGCCAGCAGCTTTCTGGGAAGGGGCAATCAGCCCCAGCATTTT
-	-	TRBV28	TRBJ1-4	CASSLGGEGYEKLFF	TGTGCCAGCAGTTTAGGGGGTGAAGGGTATGAAAAACTGTTTTTT
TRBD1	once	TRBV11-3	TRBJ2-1	CASSLDGQGTYNEQFF	TGTGCCAGCAGCTTAGATGGACAGGGGACCTACAATGAGCAGTTCTTC
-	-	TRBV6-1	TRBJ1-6	CASSALGKGSSYNSPLHF	TGTGCCAGCAGTGCTCTGGGGAAGGGAAGCTCCTATAATTCACCCCTCCACTTT
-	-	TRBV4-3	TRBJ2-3	CASSQDNPAEGTDTQYF	TGCGCCAGCAGCCAAGATAATCCCGCGGAAGGGACAGATACGCAGTATTTT
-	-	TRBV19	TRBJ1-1	CASSIEAIGDTLNTEAFF	TGTGCCAGTAGTATAGAGGCTATAGGGGACACCCTGAACACTGAAGCTTTCTTT
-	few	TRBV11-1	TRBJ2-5	CASSLGSVLQETQYF	TGTGCCAGCAGCTTAGGGAGTGTCCTTCAAGAGACCCAGTACTTC
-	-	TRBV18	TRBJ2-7	CASSPGIGSEQYF	TGTGCCAGCTCACCCGGGATCGGGAGCGAGCAGTACTTC
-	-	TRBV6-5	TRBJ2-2	CASIGQTYTGELFF	TGTGCCAGCATTGGGCAGACCTACACCGGGGAGCTGTTTTTT
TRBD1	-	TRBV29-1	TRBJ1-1	CSGRGRQGIGLNTEAFF	TGCAGCGGCCGGGGGAGACAGGGTATAGGGCTGAACACTGAAGCTTTCTTT
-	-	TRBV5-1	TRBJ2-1	CASSYTDYNEQFF	TGCGCCAGCAGCTATACTGACTACAATGAGCAGTTCTTC
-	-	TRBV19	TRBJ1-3	CASSTRQGNSGNTIYF	TGTGCCAGTAGTACCCGCCAGGGAAACTCTGGAAACACCATATATTTT
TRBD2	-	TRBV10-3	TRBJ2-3	CAISLGGGTDTQYF	TGTGCCATCAGTCTCGGGGGGGGCACAGATACGCAGTATTTT
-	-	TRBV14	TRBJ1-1	CASSRGGVNTEAFF	TGTGCCAGCAGCCGGGGCGGAGTTAACACTGAAGCTTTCTTT
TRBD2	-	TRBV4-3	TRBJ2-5	CASSHRLAGGGETQYF	TGCGCCAGCAGCCATCGACTAGCGGGGGGGGGAGAGACCCAGTACTTC
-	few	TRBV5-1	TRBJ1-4	CASSQRQLATNEKLFF	TGCGCCAGCAGCCAACGACAGTTAGCAACTAATGAAAAACTGTTTTTT
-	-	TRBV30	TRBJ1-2	CAWRQTGGYGYTF	TGTGCCTGGAGACAGACCGGAGGCTATGGCTACACCTTC
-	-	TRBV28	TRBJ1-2	CASSLRLRTYGYTF	TGTGCCAGCAGTTTACGGCTTCGAACCTATGGCTACACCTTC
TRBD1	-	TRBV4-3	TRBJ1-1	CASSQDLDRDTEAFF	TGCGCCAGCAGCCAAGATCTCGACAGGGACACTGAAGCTTTCTTT
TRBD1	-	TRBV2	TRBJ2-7	CATSPGTGHYEQYF	TGTGCCACCTCCCCCGGGACAGGGCACTACGAGCAGTACTTC
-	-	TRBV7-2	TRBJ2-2	CASSEGLVGELFF	TGTGCCAGCAGCGAGGGGTTGGTCGGGGAGCTGTTTTTT
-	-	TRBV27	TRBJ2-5	CASSYQVQETQYF	TGTGCCAGCAGCTACCAGGTTCAAGAGACCCAGTACTTC
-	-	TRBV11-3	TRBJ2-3	CASSPIEGTDTQYF	TGTGCCAGCAGCCCCATTGAGGGCACAGATACGCAGTATTTT
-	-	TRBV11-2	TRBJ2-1	CASSLVGVGSSDEQFF	TGTGCCAGCAGCTTAGTAGGGGTTGGGTCGTCGGATGAGCAGTTCTTC
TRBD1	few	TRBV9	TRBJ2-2	CASSLGQGFGELFF	TGTGCCAGCAGCCTGGGACAGGGGTTCGGGGAGCTGTTTTTT
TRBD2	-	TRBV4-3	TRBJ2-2	CASSQDPPAGGSTGELFF	TGCGCCAGCAGCCAAGATCCCCCAGCGGGGGGATCCACCGGGGAGCTGTTTTTT
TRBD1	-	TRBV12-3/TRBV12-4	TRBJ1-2	CASSFGTAYGYTF	TGTGCCAGCAGTTTTGGGACAGCCTATGGCTACACCTTC
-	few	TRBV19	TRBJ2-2	CASSTEGYELFF	TGTGCCAGTAGTACAGAAGGGTATGAGCTGTTTTTT
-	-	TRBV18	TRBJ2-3	CASSPLRDSSTDTQYF	TGTGCCAGCTCACCACTTAGGGACTCGTCCACAGATACGCAGTATTTT
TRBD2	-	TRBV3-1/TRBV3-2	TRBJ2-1	CASSQDRGFKRESAYNEQFF	TGTGCCAGCAGCCAAGATCGGGGCTTCAAGCGGGAGAGCGCCTACAATGAGCAGTTCTTC
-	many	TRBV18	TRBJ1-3	CASSPPTPSGGNTIYF	TGTGCCAGCTCACCACCTACGCCCTCGGGAGGAAACACCATATATTTT
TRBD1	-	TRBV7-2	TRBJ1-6	CASSSLKGTGKGSPLHF	TGTGCCAGCAGCTCCCTTAAGGGGACAGGGAAAGGTTCACCCCTCCACTTT
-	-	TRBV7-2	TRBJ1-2	CASRISWQSGYTF	TGTGCCAGCAGGATATCCTGGCAGTCGGGCTACACCTTC
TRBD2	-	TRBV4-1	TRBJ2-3	CASSRLTSGSGDTQYF	TGCGCCAGCAGCCGCCTTACTAGCGGGAGTGGAGATACGCAGTATTTT
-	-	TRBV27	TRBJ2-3	CASSSGQYTDTQYF	TGTGCCAGCAGTTCCGGACAGTACACAGATACGCAGTATTTT
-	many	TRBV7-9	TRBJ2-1	CASSSQRYNEQFF	TGTGCCAGCAGCTCTCAGCGGTACAATGAGCAGTTCTTC
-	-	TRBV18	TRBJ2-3	CASSRQNTDTQYF	TGTGCCAGCTCCCGCCAAAATACTGATACGCAGTATTTT
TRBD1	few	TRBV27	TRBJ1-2	CASSSDRGNYGYTF	TGTGCCAGCAGTTCGGACAGGGGTAACTATGGCTACACCTTC
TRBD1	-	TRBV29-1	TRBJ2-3	CSVPRDRGITDTQYF	TGCAGCGTTCCCCGGGACAGGGGGATCACAGATACGCAGTATTTT
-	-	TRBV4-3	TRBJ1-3	CASSQEWTVLSGNTIYF	TGCGCCAGCAGCCAAGAGTGGACAGTCCTCTCTGGAAACACCATATATTTT
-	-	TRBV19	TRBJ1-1	CASSVYVGQPNTEAFF	TGTGCCAGTAGTGTTTATGTTGGACAGCCGAACACTGAAGCTTTCTTT
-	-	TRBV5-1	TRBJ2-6	CASSLYQVYSGANVLTF	TGCGCCAGCAGCCTTTACCAGGTTTACTCTGGGGCCAACGTCCTGACTTTC
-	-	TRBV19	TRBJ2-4	CASSFIGSTNIQYF	TGTGCCAGTAGTTTTATTGGCAGCACAAACATTCAGTACTTC
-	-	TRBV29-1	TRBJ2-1	CSMGGGFPSYNEQFF	TGCAGCATGGGGGGGGGCTTCCCCTCCTACAATGAGCAGTTCTTC
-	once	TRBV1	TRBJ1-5	CTSSQDGGQRSNQPQHF	TGCACCAGCAGCCAAGATGGGGGACAAAGAAGCAATCAGCCCCAGCATTTT
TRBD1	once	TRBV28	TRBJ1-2	CASTLTGNYGYTF	TGTGCCAGCACCCTGACAGGGAACTATGGCTACACCTTC
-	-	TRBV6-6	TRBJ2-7	CASSLLGGSEQYF	TGTGCCAGCAGCCTCCTGGGGGGCTCCGAGCAGTACTTC
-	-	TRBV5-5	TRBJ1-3	CASSLLQVSGNTIYF	TGTGCCAGCAGCTTGTTACAGGTCTCTGGAAACACCATATATTTT
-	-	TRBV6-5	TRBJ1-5	CASRPFGTPGQPQHF	TGTGCCAGCAGGCCTTTCGGGACTCCCGGTCAGCCCCAGCATTTT
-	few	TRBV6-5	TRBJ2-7	CASSYSLPTQGYEQYF	TGTGCCAGCAGTTATAGTCTGCCCACACAAGGCTACGAGCAGTACTTC
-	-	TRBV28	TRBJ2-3	CASSRPDTQYF	TGTGCCAGCAGTCGCCCAGATACGCAGTATTTT